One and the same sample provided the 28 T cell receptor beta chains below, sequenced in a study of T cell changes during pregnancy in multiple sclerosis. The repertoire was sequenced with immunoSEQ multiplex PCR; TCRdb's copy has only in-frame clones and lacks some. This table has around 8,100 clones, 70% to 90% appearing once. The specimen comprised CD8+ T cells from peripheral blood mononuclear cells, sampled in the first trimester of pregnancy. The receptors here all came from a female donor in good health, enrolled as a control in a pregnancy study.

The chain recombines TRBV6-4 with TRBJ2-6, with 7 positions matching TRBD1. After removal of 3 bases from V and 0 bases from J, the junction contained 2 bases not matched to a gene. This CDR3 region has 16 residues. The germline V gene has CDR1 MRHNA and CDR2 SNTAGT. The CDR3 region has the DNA TGTGCCAGCAGTGAGGGACAGCCCTCTGGGGCCAACGTCCTGACTTTC. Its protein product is CASSEGQPSGANVLTF.

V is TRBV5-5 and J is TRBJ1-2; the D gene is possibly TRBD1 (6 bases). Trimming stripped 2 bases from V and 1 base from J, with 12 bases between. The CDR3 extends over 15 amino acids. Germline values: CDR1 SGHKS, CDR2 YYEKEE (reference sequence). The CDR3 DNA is TGTGCCAGCAGCTTAATGACAGGATATAACTATGGCTACACCTTC. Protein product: CASSLMTGYNYGYTF. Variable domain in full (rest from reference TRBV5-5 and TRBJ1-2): DAGVTQSPTHLIKTRGQQVTLRCSPISGHKSVSWYQQVLGQGPQFIFQYYEKEERGRGNFPDRFSARQFPNYSSELNVNALLLGDSALYLCASSLMTGYNYGYTFGSGTRLTVV.

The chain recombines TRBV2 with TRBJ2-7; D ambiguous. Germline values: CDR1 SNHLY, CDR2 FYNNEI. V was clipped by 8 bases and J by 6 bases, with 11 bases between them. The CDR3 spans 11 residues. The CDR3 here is CASEAAPEQYF. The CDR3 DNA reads TGTGCCAGCGAGGCAGCGCCCGAGCAGTACTTC.

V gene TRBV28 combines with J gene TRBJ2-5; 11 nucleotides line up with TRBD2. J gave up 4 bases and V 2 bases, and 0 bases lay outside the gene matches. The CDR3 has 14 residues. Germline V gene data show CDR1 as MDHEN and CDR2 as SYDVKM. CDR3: CASSLLAGGETQYF. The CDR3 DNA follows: TGTGCCAGCAGTTTACTAGCGGGAGGAGAGACCCAGTACTTC.

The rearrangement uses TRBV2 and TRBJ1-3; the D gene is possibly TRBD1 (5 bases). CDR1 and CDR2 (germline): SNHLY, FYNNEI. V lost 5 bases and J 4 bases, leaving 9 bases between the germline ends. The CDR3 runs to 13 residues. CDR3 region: CASSKTAGNTIYF. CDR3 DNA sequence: TGTGCCAGCAGTAAGACAGCCGGAAACACCATATATTTT. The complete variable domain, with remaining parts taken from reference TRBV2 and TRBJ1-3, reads EPEVTQTPSHQVTQMGQEVILRCVPISNHLYFYWYRQILGQKVEFLVSFYNNEISEKSEIFDDQFSVERPDGSNFTLKIRSTKLEDSAMYFCASSKTAGNTIYFGEGSWLTVV.

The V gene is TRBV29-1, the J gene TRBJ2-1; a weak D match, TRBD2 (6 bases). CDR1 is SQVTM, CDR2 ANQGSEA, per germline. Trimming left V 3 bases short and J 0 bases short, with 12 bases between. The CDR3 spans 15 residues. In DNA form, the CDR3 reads TGCAGCGTTGAGGGGACTCACGACTCCTACAATGAGCAGTTCTTC. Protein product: CSVEGTHDSYNEQFF.

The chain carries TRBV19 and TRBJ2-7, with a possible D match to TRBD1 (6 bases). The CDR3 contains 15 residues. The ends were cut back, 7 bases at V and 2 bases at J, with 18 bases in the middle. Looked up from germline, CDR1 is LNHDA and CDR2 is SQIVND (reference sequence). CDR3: CASKAADSRPYEQYF. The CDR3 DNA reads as TGTGCCAGTAAGGCCGCGGACAGCCGACCCTACGAGCAGTACTTC.

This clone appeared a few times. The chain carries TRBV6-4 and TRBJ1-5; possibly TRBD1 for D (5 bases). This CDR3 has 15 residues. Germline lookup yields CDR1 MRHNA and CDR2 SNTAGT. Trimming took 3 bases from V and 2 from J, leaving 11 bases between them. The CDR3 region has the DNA TGTGCCAGCAGTGAGGGAGGGGCCGGCAATCAGCCCCAGCATTTT. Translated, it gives CASSEGGAGNQPQHF.

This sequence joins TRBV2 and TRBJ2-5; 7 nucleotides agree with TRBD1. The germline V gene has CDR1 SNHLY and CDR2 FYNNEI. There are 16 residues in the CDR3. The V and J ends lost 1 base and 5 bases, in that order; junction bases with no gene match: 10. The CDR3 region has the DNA TGTGCCAGCAGTGAAGGGCCCAAGGGGGCGCGTGAGACCCAGTACTTC. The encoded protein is CASSEGPKGARETQYF.

The DNA for the CDR3 is TGTGCCAGTAGTATCGGGAGACAGGGGTTCACTGAAGCTTTCTTT. It codes for CASSIGRQGFTEAFF. The rearrangement links TRBV19 to TRBJ1-1; 8 bases are a match to TRBD1. The germline gives CDR1 LNHDA, CDR2 SQIVND (reference sequence). The CDR3 has 15 amino acids. The trim removed 3 bases at V and 4 bases at J, leaving 7 bases unmatched.

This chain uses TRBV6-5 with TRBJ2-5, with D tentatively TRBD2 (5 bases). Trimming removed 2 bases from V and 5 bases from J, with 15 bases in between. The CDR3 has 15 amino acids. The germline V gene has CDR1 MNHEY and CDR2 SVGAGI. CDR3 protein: CASSYEGASQETQYF. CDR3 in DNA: TGTGCCAGCAGTTACGAGGGCGCAAGCCAGGAGACCCAGTACTTC.

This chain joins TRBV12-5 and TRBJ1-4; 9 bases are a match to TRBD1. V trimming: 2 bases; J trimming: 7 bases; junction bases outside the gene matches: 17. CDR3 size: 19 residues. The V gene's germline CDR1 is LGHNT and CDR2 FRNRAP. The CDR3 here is CASGLSPPGQGNFGEKLFF. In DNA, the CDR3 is TGTGCTAGTGGTTTGTCCCCACCGGGACAGGGAAATTTCGGTGAAAAACTGTTTTTT. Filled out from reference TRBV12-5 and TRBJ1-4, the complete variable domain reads DARVTQTPRHKVTEMGQEVTMRCQPILGHNTVFWYRQTMMQGLELLAYFRNRAPLDDSGMPKDRFSAEMPDATLATLKIQPSEPRDSAVYFCASGLSPPGQGNFGEKLFFGSGTQLSVL.

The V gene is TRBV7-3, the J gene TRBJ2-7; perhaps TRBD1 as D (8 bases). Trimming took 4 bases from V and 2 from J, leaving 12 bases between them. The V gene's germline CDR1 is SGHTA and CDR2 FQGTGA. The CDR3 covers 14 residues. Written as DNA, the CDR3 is TGTGCCAGCAGCTCAACAGGGGGGGCCTACGAGCAGTACTTC. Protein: CASSSTGGAYEQYF. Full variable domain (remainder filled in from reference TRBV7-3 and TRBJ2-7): GAGVSQTPSNKVTEKGKYVELRCDPISGHTALYWYRQSLGQGPEFLIYFQGTGAADDSGLPNDRFFAVRPEGSVSTLKIQRTERGDSAVYLCASSSTGGAYEQYFGPGTRLTVT.

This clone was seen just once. The CDR3 DNA reads as TGTGCCACCAGGCGCGCCGATACCTACAATGAGCAGTTCTTC. Amino acids: CATRRADTYNEQFF. The chain uses TRBV15 and TRBJ2-1, with D hard to call. The CDR3 spans 14 residues. The V and J ends lost 6 bases and 2 bases respectively, with 11 bases between them. The germline CDR1 and CDR2 sequences are LNHNV and YYDKDF (reference sequence).

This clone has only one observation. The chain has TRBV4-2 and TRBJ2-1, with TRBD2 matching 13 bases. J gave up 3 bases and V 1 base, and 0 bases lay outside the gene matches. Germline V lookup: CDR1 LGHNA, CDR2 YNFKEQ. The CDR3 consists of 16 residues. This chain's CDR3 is CASSQGTSGSYNEQFF. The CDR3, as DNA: TGTGCCAGCAGCCAAGGGACTAGCGGGAGCTACAATGAGCAGTTCTTC.

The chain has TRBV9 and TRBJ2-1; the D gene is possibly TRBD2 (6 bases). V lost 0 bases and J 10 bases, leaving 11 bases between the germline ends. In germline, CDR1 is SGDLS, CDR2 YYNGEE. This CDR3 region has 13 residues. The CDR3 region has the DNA TGTGCCAGCAGCGTAGCATCGGGGGTGGAGCAGTTCTTC. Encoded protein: CASSVASGVEQFF.

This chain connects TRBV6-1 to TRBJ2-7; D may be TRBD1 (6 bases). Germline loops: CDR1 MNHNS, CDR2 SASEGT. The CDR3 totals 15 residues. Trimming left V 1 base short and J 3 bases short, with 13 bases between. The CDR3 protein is CASSEGAGENYEQYF. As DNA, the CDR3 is TGTGCCAGCAGTGAAGGTGCAGGGGAAAACTACGAGCAGTACTTC.

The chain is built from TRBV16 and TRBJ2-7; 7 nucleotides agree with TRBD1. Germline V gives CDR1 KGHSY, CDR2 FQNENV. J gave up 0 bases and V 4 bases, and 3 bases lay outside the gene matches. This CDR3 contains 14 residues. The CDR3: CASSPGTASYEQYF. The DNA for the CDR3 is TGTGCCAGCAGCCCCGGGACAGCCTCCTACGAGCAGTACTTC.

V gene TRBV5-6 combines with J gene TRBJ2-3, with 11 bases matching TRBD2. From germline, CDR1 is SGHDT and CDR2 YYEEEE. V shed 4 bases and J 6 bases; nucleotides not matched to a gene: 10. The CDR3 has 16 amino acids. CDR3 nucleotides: TGTGCCAGCAGCACACTAGCTAGCGGGAGGTGGGATACGCAGTATTTT. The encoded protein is CASSTLASGRWDTQYF.

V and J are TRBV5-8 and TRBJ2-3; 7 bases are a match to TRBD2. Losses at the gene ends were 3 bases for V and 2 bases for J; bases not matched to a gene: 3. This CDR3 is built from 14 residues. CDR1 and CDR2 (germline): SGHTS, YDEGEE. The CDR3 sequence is CASSWGGNTDTQYF. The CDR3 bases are TGTGCCAGCAGCTGGGGGGGAAACACAGATACGCAGTATTTT.

This chain's CDR3 is CASRRQTGTVYGYTF. The CDR3 DNA reads as TGTGCCAGCAGGCGACAGACAGGGACAGTCTATGGCTACACCTTC. The J gene is TRBJ1-2, the V gene TRBV6-5, with 7 positions matching TRBD1. The CDR3 extends over 15 amino acids. Germline trimming cut 6 bases from V and 4 bases from J; bases unmatched to any gene: 11. Germline values: CDR1 MNHEY, CDR2 SVGAGI.

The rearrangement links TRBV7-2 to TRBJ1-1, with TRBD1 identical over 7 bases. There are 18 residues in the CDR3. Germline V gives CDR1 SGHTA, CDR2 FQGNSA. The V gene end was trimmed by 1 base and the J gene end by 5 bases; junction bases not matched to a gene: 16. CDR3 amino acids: CASSLDRGTAVLGTEAFF. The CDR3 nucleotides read TGTGCCAGCAGCTTAGATCGGGGGACAGCCGTCCTGGGGACTGAAGCTTTCTTT.

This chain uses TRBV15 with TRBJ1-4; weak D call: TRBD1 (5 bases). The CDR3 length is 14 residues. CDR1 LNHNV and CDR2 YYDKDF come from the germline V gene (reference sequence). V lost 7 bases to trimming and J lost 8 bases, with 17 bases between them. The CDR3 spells CATTRGGEMEKLFF. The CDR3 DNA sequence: TGTGCCACCACTCGGGGAGGGGAAATGGAAAAACTGTTTTTT.

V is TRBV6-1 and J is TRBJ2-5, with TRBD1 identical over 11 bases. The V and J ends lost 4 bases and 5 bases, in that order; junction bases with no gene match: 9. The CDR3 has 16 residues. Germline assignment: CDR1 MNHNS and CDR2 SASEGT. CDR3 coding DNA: TGTGCCAGCAGTGTGTCACCCGGGACAGGGGGGGAGACCCAGTACTTC. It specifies CASSVSPGTGGETQYF.

The CDR3: CASSQGESTSEEQYF. CDR3 sequence (DNA): TGTGCCAGCAGCCAAGGAGAGTCGACTAGCGAGGAGCAGTACTTC. This rearrangement joins TRBV4-2 to TRBJ2-7; TRBD2 agrees at 8 bases. J lost 7 bases, V lost 1 base, and 9 bases had no gene match. This CDR3 has 15 amino acids. Germline V gives CDR1 LGHNA, CDR2 YNFKEQ.

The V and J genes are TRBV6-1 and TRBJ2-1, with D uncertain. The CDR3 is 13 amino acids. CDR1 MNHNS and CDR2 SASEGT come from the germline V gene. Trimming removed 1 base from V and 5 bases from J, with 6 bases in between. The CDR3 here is CASSEGEHNEQFF. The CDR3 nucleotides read TGTGCCAGCAGTGAAGGCGAGCACAATGAGCAGTTCTTC.

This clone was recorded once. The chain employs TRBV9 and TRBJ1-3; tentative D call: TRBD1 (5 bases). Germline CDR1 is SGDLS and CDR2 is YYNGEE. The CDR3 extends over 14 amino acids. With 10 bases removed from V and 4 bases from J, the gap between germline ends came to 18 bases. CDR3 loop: CAHRGRLPGNTIYF. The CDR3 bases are TGTGCCCATAGGGGCAGGCTCCCCGGAAACACCATATATTTT.

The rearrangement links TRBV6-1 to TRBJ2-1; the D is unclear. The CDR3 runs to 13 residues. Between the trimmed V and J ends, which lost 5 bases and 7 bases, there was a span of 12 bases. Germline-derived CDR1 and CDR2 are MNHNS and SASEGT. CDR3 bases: TGTGCCAGCAGTCCCCCAGGCAGGAATGAGCAGTTCTTC. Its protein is CASSPPGRNEQFF.